This T cell receptor (beta chain) was sequenced for a study of T-cell memory formation after mild COVID-19. General study results and limits: CD4+ contracting clones were found mainly in CM and EM, and CD8+ ones in EMRA. Day 15 to 85 contracting clones showed balanced CD4/CD8; later expanders leaned CD4+.

Note on this clonotype: Its target is not known.

The V end was cut by 0 bases, the J end by 10 bases, with 11 bases between. CDR1 and CDR2 (germline): MGHRA, YSYEKL. CDR3 length: 13 amino acids. Via MiXCR, TCRdb re-called the 5' RACE reads, giving one row per CDR3 protein. Of some 320,000 distinct CDR3 sequences in the sample, roughly 13% were seen once. Material: PBMCs or a T cell subset sorted from them (not recorded which). The chain has TRBV4-1 and TRBJ2-3; weak D call: TRBD1 (5 bases). The sequence was collected from a man younger than 30 who had mild COVID-19 (a few samples of this study predate the infection). Cell type and time point are not known. The CDR3 DNA sequence: TGCGCCAGCAGCCAAGAGGTGTGGGGCGCGCAGTATTTT. Translated, it gives CASSQEVWGAQYF.